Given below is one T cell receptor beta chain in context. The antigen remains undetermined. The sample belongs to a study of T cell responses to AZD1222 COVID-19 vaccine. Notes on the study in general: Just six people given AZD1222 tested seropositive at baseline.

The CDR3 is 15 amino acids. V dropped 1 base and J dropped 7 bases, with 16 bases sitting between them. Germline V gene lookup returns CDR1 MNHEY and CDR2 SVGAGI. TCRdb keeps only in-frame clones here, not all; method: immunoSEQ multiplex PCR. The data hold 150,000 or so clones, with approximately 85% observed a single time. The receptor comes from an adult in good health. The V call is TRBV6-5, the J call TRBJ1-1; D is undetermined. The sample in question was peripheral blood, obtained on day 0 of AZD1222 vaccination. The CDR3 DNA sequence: TGTGCCAGCAGTTACTGGGTCGGCCCGGAGCATGAAGCTTTCTTT. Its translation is CASSYWVGPEHEAFF.